This passage covers 17 T cell receptor beta chains from one sample sequenced in a study of blood T cell repertoires in COVID-19. Data came from immunoSEQ multiplex PCR; TCRdb stores just in-frame clones and leaves some out. The sample records some 280,000 clones, around 90% being singletons. Sequencing input: peripheral blood. All receptors come from a woman aged 40 to 55 who had recovered from COVID-19.

The J gene is TRBJ1-5, the V gene TRBV4-1; the match to TRBD1 covers 7 bases. Trimming removed 0 bases from V and 7 bases from J; junction bases left unmatched: 6. CDR1 is MGHRA and CDR2 is YSYEKL in the germline V gene. CDR3 size: 15 residues. The CDR3 loop is CASSQDLGGGQPQHF. CDR3 bases: TGCGCCAGCAGCCAAGATCTAGGGGGCGGGCAGCCCCAGCATTTT.

This sequence joins TRBV4-1 and TRBJ1-1, with 9 bases aligning to TRBD1. V dropped 4 bases and J dropped 7; count of bases not matched to a gene: 13. CDR3 length: 16 residues. Germline assignment: CDR1 MGHRA and CDR2 YSYEKL. CDR3 in DNA: TGCGCCAGCAGCCTTAGGTACGAGACAGGGGGTTTTGAAGCTTTCTTT. Protein sequence: CASSLRYETGGFEAFF.

The chain is built from TRBV3-1 (or the pseudogene TRBV3-2) and TRBJ2-7, with 8 bases matching TRBD1. Looked up from germline, CDR1 is LGHDT and CDR2 is YNNKEL (reference sequence). V trimming: 4 bases; J trimming: 3 bases; junction bases outside the gene matches: 2. This CDR3 is built from 13 residues. The CDR3 DNA reads as TGTGCCAGCAGCCCGACAGGGGACTACGAGCAGTACTTC. Amino acids: CASSPTGDYEQYF.

The genes are TRBV10-2 and TRBJ1-6, with D uncertain. V was cut by 2 bases and J by 7 bases, with 6 bases left in between. Germline assignment: CDR1 WSHSY and CDR2 SAAADI. The CDR3 totals 13 residues. This CDR3 reads CASSESSNSPLHF. DNA for the CDR3: TGCGCCAGCAGTGAGAGCTCAAATTCACCCCTCCACTTT.

This chain links TRBV19 with TRBJ1-5; perhaps TRBD1 as D (5 bases). CDR1 and CDR2 (germline): LNHDA, SQIVND (reference sequence). V gave up 5 bases and J gave up 7 bases, with 12 bases separating them. The CDR3 contains 13 residues. DNA of the CDR3: TGTGCCAGTAGTCCACAGGTAAACCAGCCCCAGCATTTT. Protein: CASSPQVNQPQHF.

This chain connects TRBV11-3 to TRBJ2-1, with 8 bases matching TRBD1. V shed 1 base, J shed 3 bases, and the junction held 2 bases outside the gene matches. Per the germline V gene, CDR1 is SGHNT and CDR2 is YENEEA. CDR3 length: 15 amino acids. CDR3 residues: CASSLGQGNYNEQFF. As DNA, the CDR3 is TGTGCCAGCAGCTTAGGACAGGGGAACTACAATGAGCAGTTCTTC.

V usage is TRBV7-8 and J usage is TRBJ2-2; D might be TRBD2 (5 bases). This CDR3 contains 17 residues. V lost 0 bases to trimming and J lost 3 bases, with 14 bases between them. Germline V gene sequence: CDR1 SGHVS, CDR2 FQNEAQ. CDR3 region: CASSLAPRNGDTGELFF. The CDR3 DNA is TGTGCCAGCAGCTTAGCGCCCCGTAACGGGGACACCGGGGAGCTGTTTTTT.

The chain combines TRBV11-2 with TRBJ1-4, with 10 bases that match TRBD1. Looked up from germline, CDR1 is SGHAT and CDR2 is FQNNGV. The CDR3 runs 15 residues. Trimming removed 5 bases from V and 4 bases from J; junction bases left unmatched: 4. The CDR3 DNA reads as TGTGCCAGCAGCCCAGGACAGGGGGGTAATGAAAAACTGTTTTTT. As protein: CASSPGQGGNEKLFF.

The J gene is TRBJ2-7, the V gene TRBV4-2; 7 bases fit TRBD1. The CDR3 loop spans 16 amino acids. The V gene end was trimmed by 3 bases and the J gene end by 0 bases; junction bases not matched to a gene: 8. Germline V lookup: CDR1 LGHNA, CDR2 YNFKEQ. The CDR3 region has the DNA TGTGCCAGCAGCCACCAAACAGGGGAGTCCTCCTACGAGCAGTACTTC. Translating gives CASSHQTGESSYEQYF.

The CDR3 loop reads CASSWALSGGTDTQYF. The DNA of the CDR3 is TGTGCCAGCAGCTGGGCCCTTAGCGGGGGCACAGATACGCAGTATTTT. J is TRBJ2-3 and V is TRBV7-2; 8 bases are a match to TRBD2. The J segment lost 1 base and the V segment lost 4 bases, leaving 7 bases of the junction unmatched. CDR3 length equals 16 residues. The germline gives CDR1 SGHTA, CDR2 FQGNSA.

The gene calls are TRBV18 and TRBJ2-3; D remains ambiguous. Trimming removed 0 bases at V and 0 bases at J, with 7 bases between. The CDR3 has 15 amino acids. Germline assignment: CDR1 KGHSH and CDR2 LQKENI. CDR3: CASSPPFPSTDTQYF. Here the CDR3 DNA reads TGTGCCAGCTCACCACCGTTTCCTAGCACAGATACGCAGTATTTT.

The V call is TRBV7-9, the J call TRBJ2-2; D is possibly TRBD1 (6 bases). The CDR3 runs to 15 residues. V lost 6 bases and J lost 2, with 13 bases in between. CDR1 is SEHNR, CDR2 FQNEAQ, per germline (reference sequence). The CDR3 coding sequence is TGTGCCAGCAGTCGCCAGGGGCTAAACACCGGGGAGCTGTTTTTT. Its translation is CASSRQGLNTGELFF.

The V and J genes are TRBV6-6 and TRBJ1-4, with D hard to call. The length of the CDR3 is 14 residues. The germline gives CDR1 MNHNY, CDR2 SVGAGI (reference sequence). V was clipped by 6 bases and J by 3 bases, with 11 bases between them. Here the CDR3 reads CASSLVGANEKLFF. CDR3 sequence (DNA): TGTGCCAGCAGCTTAGTCGGGGCTAATGAAAAACTGTTTTTT.

This clone was observed once. The CDR3: CASTSASGSTDTQYF. The CDR3 DNA reads as TGCGCCAGCACATCCGCTAGCGGGAGCACAGATACGCAGTATTTT. The V and J genes are TRBV5-1 and TRBJ2-3; TRBD2 matches 8 bases. The CDR3 runs to 15 residues. The germline V gene has CDR1 SGHRS and CDR2 YFSETQ. V lost 6 bases to trimming and J lost 0 bases; unmatched junction nucleotides: 6.

This clone has a handful of counts. This sequence joins TRBV24-1 and TRBJ2-1, with 7 bases matching TRBD1. This CDR3 is built from 14 residues. The J segment lost 7 bases and the V segment lost 4 bases, leaving 6 bases of the junction unmatched. Per germline, CDR1 KGHDR and CDR2 SFDVKD. CDR3 loop: CATSDPGTANEQFF. CDR3 sequence (DNA): TGTGCCACCAGTGACCCCGGGACAGCAAATGAGCAGTTCTTC.

The chain links TRBV6-5 to TRBJ2-5, with D possibly matching TRBD1 (6 bases). This CDR3 has 15 residues. CDR1 is MNHEY and CDR2 is SVGAGI in the germline V gene. V was cut by 4 bases and J by 1 base, with 13 bases left in between. The CDR3 region has the DNA TGTGCCAGCAGTTCAGGGCAGGGGACCCAAGAGACCCAGTACTTC. Residues: CASSSGQGTQETQYF.

V is TRBV19 and J is TRBJ1-1; 11 bases line up with TRBD1. The length of the CDR3 is 14 residues. Germline CDR1 LNHDA, CDR2 SQIVND (reference sequence). The J segment lost 6 bases and the V segment lost 6 bases, leaving 6 bases of the junction unmatched. The CDR3 DNA reads as TGTGCCAGTAGGAGGACAGGGGGCTTCTCTGAAGCTTTCTTT. Translated, it gives CASRRTGGFSEAFF.